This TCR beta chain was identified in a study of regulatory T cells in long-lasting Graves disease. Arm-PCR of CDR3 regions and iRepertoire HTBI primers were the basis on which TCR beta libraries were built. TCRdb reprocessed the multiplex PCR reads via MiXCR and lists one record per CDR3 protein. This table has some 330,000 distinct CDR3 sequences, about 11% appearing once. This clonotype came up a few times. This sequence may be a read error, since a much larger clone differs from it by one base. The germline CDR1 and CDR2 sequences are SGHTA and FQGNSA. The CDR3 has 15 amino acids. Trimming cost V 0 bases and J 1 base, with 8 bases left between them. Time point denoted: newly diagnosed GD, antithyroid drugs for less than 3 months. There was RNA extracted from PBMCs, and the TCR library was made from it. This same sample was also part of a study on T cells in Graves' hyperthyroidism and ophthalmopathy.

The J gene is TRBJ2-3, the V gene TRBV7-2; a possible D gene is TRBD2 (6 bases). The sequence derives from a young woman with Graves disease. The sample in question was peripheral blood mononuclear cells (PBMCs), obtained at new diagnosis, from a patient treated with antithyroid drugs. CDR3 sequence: CASSLAPSGTDTQYF. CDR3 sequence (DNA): TGTGCCAGCAGCTTAGCACCTAGCGGCACAGATACGCAGTATTTT.